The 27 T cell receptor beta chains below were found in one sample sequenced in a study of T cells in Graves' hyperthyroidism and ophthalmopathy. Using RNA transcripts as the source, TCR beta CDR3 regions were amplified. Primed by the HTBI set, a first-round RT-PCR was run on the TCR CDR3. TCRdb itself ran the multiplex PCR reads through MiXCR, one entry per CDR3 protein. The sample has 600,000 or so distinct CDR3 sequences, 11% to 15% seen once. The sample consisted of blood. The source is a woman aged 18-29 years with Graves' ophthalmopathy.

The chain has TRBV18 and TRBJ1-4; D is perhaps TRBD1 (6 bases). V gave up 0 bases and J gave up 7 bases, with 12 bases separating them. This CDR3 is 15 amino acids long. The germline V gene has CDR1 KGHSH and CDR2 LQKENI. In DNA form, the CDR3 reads TGTGCCAGCTCACCACCGACAGGCTTTGGTGAAAAACTGTTTTTT. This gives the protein CASSPPTGFGEKLFF.

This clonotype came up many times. The CDR3 sequence: CASINLAKNIQYF. CDR3 sequence (DNA): TGTGCCAGCATTAATCTAGCCAAAAACATTCAGTACTTC. The V call is TRBV12-3 or TRBV12-4, the J call TRBJ2-4; D not certain. The CDR3 sequence is 13 residues long. Trimming cost V 7 bases and J 0 bases, with 7 bases left between them.

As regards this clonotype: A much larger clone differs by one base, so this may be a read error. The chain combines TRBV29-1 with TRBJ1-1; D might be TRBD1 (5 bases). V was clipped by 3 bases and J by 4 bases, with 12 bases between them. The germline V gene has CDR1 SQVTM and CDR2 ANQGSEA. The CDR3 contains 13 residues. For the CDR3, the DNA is TGCAGCGTTGACAATAGTGGGGGCACTGAAGCTTTCTTT. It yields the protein CSVDNSGGTEAFF.

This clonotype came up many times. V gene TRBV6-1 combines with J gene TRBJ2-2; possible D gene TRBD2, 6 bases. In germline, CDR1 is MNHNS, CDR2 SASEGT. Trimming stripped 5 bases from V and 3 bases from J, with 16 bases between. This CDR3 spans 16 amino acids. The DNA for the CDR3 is TGTGCCAGCAGTTACAAGCAGTGGGAGGACACCGGGGAGCTGTTTTTT. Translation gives CASSYKQWEDTGELFF.

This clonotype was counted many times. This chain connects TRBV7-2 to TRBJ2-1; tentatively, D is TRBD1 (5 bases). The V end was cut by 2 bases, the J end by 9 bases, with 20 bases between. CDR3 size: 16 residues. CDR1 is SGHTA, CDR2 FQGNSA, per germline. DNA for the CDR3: TGTGCCAGCAGCTTATCTGGGGCACGCACAAGGATTGAGCAGTTCTTC. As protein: CASSLSGARTRIEQFF.

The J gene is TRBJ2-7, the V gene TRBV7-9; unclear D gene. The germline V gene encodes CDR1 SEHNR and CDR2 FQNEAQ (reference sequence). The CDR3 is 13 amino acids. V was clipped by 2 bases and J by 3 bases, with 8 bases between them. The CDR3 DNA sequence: TGTGCCAGCAGCTTAACATTCCACTACGAGCAGTACTTC. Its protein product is CASSLTFHYEQYF.

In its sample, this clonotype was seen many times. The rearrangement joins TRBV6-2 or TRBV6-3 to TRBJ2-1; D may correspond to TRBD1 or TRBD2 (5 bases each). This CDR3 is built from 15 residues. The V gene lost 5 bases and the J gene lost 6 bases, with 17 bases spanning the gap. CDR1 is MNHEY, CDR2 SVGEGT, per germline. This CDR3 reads CASSPFRGAVNEQFF. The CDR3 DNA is TGTGCCAGCAGTCCCTTTCGAGGGGCCGTCAATGAGCAGTTCTTC.

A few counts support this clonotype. CDR3 residues: CASSSWARGALDTEAFF. In DNA form, the CDR3 reads TGTGCCAGCAGCTCATGGGCGCGGGGGGCCTTGGACACTGAAGCTTTCTTT. V and J are TRBV7-9 and TRBJ1-1, with D tentatively TRBD1 (6 bases). Germline CDR1 SEHNR, CDR2 FQNEAQ (reference sequence). This CDR3 region has 17 residues. V was trimmed by 4 bases and J by 3 bases, leaving 21 bases between them.

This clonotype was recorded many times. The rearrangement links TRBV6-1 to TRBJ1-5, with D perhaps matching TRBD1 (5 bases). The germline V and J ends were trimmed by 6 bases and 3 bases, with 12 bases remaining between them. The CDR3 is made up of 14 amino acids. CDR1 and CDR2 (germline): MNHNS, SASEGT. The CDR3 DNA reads TGTGCCAGCAGCCCTGGGACGGTCAATCAGCCCCAGCATTTT. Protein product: CASSPGTVNQPQHF.

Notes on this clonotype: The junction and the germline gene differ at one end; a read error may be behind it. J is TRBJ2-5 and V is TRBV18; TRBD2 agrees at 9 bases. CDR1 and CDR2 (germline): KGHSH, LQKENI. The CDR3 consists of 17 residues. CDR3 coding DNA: TGTGCCAGCTCACCTACCCTCGGGACTAGCTACGGAGAGACCCAGCACTTC. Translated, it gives CASSPTLGTSYGETQHF.

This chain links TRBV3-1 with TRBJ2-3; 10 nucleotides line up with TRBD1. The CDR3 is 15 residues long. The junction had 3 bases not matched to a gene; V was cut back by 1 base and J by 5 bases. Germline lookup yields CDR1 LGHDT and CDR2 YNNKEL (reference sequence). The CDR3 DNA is TGTGCCAGCAGCCAAGGTGACAGGGGGCTAGATACGCAGTATTTT. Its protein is CASSQGDRGLDTQYF.

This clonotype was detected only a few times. The CDR3 loop reads CASSHVTRHYEQYF. The CDR3 bases are TGCGCCAGCAGCCATGTGACTAGACACTACGAGCAGTACTTC. This chain links TRBV4-1 with TRBJ2-7, with D tentatively TRBD2 (6 bases). There are 14 residues in the CDR3. Germline CDR1 and CDR2: MGHRA and YSYEKL. V was shortened by 3 bases and J by 3 bases, with 12 bases between the two germline ends.

CDR3 region: CASSASNTGADSPNSPLHF. CDR3 DNA: TGTGCCAGCAGCGCCTCAAACACGGGGGCGGACAGCCCTAATTCACCCCTCCACTTT. The rearrangement links TRBV9 to TRBJ1-6; tentatively, D is TRBD1 (6 bases). The V gene lost 3 bases and the J gene lost 6 bases, with 25 bases spanning the gap. There are 19 residues in the CDR3. CDR1 and CDR2 (germline): SGDLS, YYNGEE.

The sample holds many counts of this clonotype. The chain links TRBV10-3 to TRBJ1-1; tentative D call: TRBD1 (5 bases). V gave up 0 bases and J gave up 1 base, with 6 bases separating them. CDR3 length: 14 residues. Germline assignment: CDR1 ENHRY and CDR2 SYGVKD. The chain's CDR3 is CAISESGANTEAFF. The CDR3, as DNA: TGTGCCATCAGTGAGTCCGGGGCGAACACTGAAGCTTTCTTT.

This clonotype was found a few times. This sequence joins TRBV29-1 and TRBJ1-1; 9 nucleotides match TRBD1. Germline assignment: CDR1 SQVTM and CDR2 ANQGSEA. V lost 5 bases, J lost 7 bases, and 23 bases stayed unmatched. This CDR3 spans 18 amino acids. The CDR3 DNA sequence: TGCAGCGTTTTCACGAGACAGGGGGACTCAACTCTTTCTGGTGAAGCTTTCTTT. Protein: CSVFTRQGDSTLSGEAFF.

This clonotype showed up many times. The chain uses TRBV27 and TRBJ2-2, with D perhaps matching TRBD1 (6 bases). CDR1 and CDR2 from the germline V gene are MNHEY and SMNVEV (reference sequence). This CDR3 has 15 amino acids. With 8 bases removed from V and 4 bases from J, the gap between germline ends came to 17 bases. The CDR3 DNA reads TGTGCCAGCCTGGGTCAGGGGACGGGCACCGGGGAGCTGTTTTTT. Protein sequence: CASLGQGTGTGELFF.

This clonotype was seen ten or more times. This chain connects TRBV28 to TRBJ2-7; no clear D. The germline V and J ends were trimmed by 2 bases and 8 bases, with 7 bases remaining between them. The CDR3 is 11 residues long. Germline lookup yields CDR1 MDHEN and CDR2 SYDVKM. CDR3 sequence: CASSLEPKQYF. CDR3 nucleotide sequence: TGTGCCAGCAGTTTAGAGCCTAAGCAGTACTTC.

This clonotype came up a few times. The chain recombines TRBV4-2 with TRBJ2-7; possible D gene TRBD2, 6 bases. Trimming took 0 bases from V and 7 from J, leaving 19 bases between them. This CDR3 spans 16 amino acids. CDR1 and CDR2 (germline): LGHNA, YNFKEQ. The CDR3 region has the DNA TGTGCCAGCAGCCAAGAGGGGTGGCGGGATGATTTGGAGCAGTACTTC. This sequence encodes CASSQEGWRDDLEQYF.

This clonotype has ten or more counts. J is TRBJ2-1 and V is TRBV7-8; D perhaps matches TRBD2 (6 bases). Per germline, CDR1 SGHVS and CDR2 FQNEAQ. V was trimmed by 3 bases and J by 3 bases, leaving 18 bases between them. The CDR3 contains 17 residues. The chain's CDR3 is CASSLPPREVSYNEQFF. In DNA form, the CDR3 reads TGTGCCAGCAGCTTGCCCCCTAGGGAGGTGAGCTACAATGAGCAGTTCTTC.

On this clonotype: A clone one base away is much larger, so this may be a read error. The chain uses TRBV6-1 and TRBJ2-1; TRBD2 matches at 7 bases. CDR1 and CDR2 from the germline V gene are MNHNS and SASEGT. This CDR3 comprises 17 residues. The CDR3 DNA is TGTGCCAGCAGCCTCACGCCGCGGGAGCCCTTCTACAATGAGCAGTCCTTC. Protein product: CASSLTPREPFYNEQSF.

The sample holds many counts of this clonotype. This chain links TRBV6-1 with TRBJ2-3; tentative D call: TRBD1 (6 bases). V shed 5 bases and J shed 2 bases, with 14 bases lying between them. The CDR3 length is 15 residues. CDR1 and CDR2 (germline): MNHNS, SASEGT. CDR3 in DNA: TGTGCCAGCAGTTCAGGACAGAGGACCACAGATACGCAGTATTTT. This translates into CASSSGQRTTDTQYF.

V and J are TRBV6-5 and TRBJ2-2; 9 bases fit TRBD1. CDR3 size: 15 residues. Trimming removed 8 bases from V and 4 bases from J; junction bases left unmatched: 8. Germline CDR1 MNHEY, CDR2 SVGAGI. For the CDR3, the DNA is TGTGCCAGCCGGTACGGGACAGGGATCACCGGGGAGCTGTTTTTT. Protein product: CASRYGTGITGELFF.

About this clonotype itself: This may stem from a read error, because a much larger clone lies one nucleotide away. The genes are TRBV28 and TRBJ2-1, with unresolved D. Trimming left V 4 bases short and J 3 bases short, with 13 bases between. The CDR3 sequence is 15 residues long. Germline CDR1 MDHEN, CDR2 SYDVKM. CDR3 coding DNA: TGTGCCAGCAGTTGCCACAAAAGAGGCTACAATGAGCAGTTCTTC. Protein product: CASSCHKRGYNEQFF.

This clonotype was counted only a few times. CDR3 coding DNA: TGTGCCAGCAGCTTAGTTACTAGCTATGAGCAGTTCTTC. Amino acid sequence: CASSLVTSYEQFF. The chain employs TRBV7-9 and TRBJ2-1, with a weak D call TRBD2 (6 bases). The CDR3 totals 13 residues. V lost 1 base to trimming and J lost 8 bases, with 9 bases between them. Germline V gene data show CDR1 as SEHNR and CDR2 as FQNEAQ (reference sequence).

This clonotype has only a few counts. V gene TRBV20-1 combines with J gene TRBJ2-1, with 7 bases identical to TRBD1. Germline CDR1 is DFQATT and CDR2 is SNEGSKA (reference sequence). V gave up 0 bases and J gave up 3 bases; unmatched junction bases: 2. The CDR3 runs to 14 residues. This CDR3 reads CSARERTGYNEQFF. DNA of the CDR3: TGCAGTGCTAGAGAACGGACAGGCTACAATGAGCAGTTCTTC.

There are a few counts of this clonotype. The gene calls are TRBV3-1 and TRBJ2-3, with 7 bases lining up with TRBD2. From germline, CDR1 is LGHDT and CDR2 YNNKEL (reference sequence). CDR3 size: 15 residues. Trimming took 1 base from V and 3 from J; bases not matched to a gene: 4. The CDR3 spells CASSQVGLVTDTQYF. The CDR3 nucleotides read TGTGCCAGCAGCCAAGTCGGACTAGTTACAGATACGCAGTATTTT.

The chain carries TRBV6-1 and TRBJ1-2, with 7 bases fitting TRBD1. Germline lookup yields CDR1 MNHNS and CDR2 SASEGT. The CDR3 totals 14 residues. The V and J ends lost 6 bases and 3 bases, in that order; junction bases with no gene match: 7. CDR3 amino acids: CASRETGSDYGYTF. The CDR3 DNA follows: TGTGCCAGCAGGGAGACAGGGAGCGACTATGGCTACACCTTC.